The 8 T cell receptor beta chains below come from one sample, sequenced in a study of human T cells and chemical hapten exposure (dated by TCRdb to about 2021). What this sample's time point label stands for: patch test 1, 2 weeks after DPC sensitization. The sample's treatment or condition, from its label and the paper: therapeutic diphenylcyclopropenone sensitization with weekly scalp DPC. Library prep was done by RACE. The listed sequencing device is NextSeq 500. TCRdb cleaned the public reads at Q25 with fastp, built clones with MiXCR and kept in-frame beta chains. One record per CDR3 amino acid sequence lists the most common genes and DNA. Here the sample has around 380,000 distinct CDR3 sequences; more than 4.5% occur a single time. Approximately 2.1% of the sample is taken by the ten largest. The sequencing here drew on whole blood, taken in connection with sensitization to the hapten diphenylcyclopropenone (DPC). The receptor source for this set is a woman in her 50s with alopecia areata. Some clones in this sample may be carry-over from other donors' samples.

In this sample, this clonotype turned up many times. The CDR3 bases are TGTGCCAGCAGCGTAGGGGACAGAGAGCAGTACTTC. The encoded protein is CASSVGDREQYF. The V call is TRBV9, the J call TRBJ2-7; 7 nucleotides align to TRBD1. J gave up 7 bases and V 0 bases, and 1 base lay outside the gene matches. Germline CDR1 is SGDLS and CDR2 is YYNGEE. This CDR3 spans 12 amino acids. Combining the CDR3 with reference TRBV9 and TRBJ2-7 gives the whole variable domain DSGVTQTPKHLITATGQRVTLRCSPRSGDLSVYWYQQSLDQGLQFLIQYYNGEERAKGNILERFSAQQFPDLHSELNLSSLELGDSALYFCASSVGDREQYFGPGTRLTVT.

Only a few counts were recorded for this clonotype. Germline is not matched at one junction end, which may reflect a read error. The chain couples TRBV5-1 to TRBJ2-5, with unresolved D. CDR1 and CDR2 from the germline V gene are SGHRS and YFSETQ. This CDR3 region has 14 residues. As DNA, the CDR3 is TGTGCCAGCAGCTCGAAGCGAGCGCAAGAGACCCAGTACTTC. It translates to CASSSKRAQETQYF. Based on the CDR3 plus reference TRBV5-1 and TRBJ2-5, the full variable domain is KAGVTQTPRYLIKTRGQQVTLSCSPISGHRSVSWYQQTPGQGLQFLFEYFSETQRNKGNFPGRFSGRQFSNSRSEMNVSTLELGDSALYLCASSSKRAQETQYFGPGTRLLVL.

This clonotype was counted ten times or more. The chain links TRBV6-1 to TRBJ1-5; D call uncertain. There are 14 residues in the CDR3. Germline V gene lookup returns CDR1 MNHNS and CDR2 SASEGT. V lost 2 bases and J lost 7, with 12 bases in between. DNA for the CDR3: TGTGCCAGCAGTGAAATGGAGGCTGGGCAGCCCCAGCATTTT. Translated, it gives CASSEMEAGQPQHF.

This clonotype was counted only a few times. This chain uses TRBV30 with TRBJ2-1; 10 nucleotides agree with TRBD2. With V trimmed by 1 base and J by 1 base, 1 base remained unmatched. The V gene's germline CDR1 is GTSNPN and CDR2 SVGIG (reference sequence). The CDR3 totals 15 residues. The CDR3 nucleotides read TGTGCCTGGAGTGAGGGACTAGCGTCCTACAATGAGCAGTTCTTC. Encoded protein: CAWSEGLASYNEQFF.

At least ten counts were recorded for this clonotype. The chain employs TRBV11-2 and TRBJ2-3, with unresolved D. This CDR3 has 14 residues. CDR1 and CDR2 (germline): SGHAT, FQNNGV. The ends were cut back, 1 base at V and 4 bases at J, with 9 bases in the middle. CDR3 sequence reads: CASSLAGAPDTQYF. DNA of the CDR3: TGTGCCAGCAGCTTAGCTGGCGCCCCAGATACGCAGTATTTT.

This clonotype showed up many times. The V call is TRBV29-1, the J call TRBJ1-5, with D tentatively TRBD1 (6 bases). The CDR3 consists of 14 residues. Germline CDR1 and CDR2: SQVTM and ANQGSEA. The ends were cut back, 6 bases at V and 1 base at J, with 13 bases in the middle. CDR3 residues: CSVDGGPSNQPQHF. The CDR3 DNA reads TGCAGCGTCGACGGGGGGCCGAGCAATCAGCCCCAGCATTTT.

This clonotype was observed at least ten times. The CDR3 DNA reads as TGTGCCAGCAGCCCGGGACAGGGGGGATTGGAGACCCAGTACTTC. It encodes CASSPGQGGLETQYF. The V call is TRBV28, the J call TRBJ2-5; 11 bases are shared with TRBD1. The CDR3 is 15 amino acids. From germline, CDR1 is MDHEN and CDR2 SYDVKM. With 6 bases clipped from V and 5 bases from J, the junction kept 8 bases outside the gene matches.

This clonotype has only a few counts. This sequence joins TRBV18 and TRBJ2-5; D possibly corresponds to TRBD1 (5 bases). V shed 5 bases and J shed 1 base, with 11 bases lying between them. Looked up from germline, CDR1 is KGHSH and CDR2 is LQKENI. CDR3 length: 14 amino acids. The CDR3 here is CASSLQVIQETQYF. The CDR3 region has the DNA TGTGCCAGCTCATTACAGGTGATCCAAGAGACCCAGTACTTC.